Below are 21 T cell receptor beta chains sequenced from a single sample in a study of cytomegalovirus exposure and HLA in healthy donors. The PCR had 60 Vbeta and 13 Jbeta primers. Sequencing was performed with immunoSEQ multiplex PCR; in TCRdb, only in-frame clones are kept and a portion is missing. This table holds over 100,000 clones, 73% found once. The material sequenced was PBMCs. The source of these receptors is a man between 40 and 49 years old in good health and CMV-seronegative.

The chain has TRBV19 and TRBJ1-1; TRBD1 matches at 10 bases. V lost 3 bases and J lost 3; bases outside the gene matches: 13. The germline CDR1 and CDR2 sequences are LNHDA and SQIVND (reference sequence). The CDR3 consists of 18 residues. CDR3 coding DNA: TGTGCCAGTAGTATTCCTGAGGACAGGGGGTATTTGGACACTGAAGCTTTCTTT. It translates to CASSIPEDRGYLDTEAFF.

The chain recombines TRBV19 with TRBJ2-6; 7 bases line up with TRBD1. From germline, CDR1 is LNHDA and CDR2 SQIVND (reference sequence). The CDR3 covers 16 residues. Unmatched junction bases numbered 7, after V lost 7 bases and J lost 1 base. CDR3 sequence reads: CASIRGRQSGANVLTF. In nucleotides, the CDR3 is TGTGCCAGTATAAGGGGGCGGCAATCTGGGGCCAACGTCCTGACTTTC.

The chain's CDR3 is CASSTRDSPSYEQYF. The CDR3 DNA is TGCGCCAGCAGCACCCGGGACAGCCCCTCCTACGAGCAGTACTTC. V is TRBV5-1 and J is TRBJ2-7; TRBD1 agrees at 7 bases. The CDR3 covers 15 residues. Germline V gives CDR1 SGHRS, CDR2 YFSETQ. With V trimmed by 4 bases and J by 0 bases, 7 bases remained unmatched.

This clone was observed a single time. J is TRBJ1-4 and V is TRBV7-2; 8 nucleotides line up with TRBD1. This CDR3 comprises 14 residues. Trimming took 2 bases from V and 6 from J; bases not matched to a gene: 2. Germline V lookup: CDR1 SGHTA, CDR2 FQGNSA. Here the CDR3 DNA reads TGTGCCAGCAGCTTAAACAGGGGGGATGAAAAACTGTTTTTT. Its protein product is CASSLNRGDEKLFF.

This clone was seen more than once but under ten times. The CDR3 reads CASSIIPSAVEETQYF. CDR3 bases: TGTGCCAGTAGTATTATCCCCTCTGCGGTCGAAGAGACCCAGTACTTC. This sequence joins TRBV19 and TRBJ2-5; D unclear. The CDR3 consists of 16 residues. Trimming left V 3 bases short and J 3 bases short, with 17 bases between. Germline V gene sequence: CDR1 LNHDA, CDR2 SQIVND (reference sequence).

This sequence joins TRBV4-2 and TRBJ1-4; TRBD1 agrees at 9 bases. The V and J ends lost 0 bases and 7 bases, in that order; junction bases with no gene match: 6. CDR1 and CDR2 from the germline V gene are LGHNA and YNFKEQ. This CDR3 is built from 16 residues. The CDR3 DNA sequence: TGTGCCAGCAGCCAAGAACAGGGGACAGGGACTGAAAAACTGTTTTTT. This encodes CASSQEQGTGTEKLFF.

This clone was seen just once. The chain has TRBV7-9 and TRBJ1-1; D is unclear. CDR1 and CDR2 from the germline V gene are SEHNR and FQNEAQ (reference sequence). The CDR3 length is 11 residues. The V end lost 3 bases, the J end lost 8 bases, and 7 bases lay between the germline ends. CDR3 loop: CASSLQTEAFF. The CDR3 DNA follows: TGTGCCAGCAGCTTGCAGACAGAAGCTTTCTTT.

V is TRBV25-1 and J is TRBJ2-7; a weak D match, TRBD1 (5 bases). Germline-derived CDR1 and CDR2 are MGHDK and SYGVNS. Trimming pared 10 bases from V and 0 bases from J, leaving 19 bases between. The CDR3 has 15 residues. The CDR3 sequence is CATHGSGQDSYEQYF. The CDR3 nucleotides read TGTGCCACCCATGGCTCAGGGCAGGACTCCTACGAGCAGTACTTC.

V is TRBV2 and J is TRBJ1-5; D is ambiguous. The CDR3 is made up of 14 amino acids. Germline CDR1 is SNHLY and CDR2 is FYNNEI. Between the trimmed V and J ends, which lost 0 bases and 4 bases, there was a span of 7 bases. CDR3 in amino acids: CASSEAPGNQPQHF. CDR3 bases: TGTGCCAGCAGTGAAGCGCCCGGGAATCAGCCCCAGCATTTT.

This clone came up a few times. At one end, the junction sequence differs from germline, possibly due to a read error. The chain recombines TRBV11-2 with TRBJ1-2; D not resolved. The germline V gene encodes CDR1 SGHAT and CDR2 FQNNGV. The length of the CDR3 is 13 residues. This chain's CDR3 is CASSLGKAPATFF. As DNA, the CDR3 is TGTGCCAGCAGCTTAGGTAAAGCCCCAGCGACCTTCTTC.

CDR3 in DNA: TGTGCCATCAGCCGGGACAAAGCAAGCTACGAGCAGTACTTC. Translation: CAISRDKASYEQYF. The chain employs TRBV10-3 and TRBJ2-7; possibly TRBD1 for D (6 bases). Trimming pared 6 bases from V and 3 bases from J, leaving 15 bases between. CDR3 length: 14 amino acids. Germline V gene data show CDR1 as ENHRY and CDR2 as SYGVKD.

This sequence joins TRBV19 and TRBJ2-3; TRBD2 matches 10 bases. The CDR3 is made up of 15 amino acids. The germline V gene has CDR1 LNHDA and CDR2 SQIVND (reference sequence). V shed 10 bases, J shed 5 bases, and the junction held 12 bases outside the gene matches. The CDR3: CATGESGGAGDTQYF. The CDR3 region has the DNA TGTGCCACAGGGGAAAGCGGGGGGGCCGGAGATACGCAGTATTTT.

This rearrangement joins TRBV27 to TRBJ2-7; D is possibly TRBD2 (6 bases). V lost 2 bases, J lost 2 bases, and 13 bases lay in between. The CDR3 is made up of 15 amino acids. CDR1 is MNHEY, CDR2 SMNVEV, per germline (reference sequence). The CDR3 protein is CASSLVAGSPYEQYF. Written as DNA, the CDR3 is TGTGCCAGCAGTTTAGTTGCGGGATCCCCCTACGAGCAGTACTTC.

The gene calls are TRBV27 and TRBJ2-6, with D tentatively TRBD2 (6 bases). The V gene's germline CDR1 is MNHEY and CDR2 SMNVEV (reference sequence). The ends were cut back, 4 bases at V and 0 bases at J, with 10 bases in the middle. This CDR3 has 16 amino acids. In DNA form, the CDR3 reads TGTGCCAGCAGTTCAGGAGGGCACTCTGGGGCCAACGTCCTGACTTTC. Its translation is CASSSGGHSGANVLTF.

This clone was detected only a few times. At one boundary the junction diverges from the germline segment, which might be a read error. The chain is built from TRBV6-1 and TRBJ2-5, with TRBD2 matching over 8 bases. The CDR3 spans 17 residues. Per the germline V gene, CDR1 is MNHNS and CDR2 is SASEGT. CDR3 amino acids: CASSEIGTRGAQKTQYF. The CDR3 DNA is TGTGCCAGCAGTGAAATTGGGACTAGGGGGGCCCAAAAGACCCAGTACTTC.

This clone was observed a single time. CDR3 bases: TGCAGCGTTGAACTTCAAGAGACCCAGTACTTC. Its translation is CSVELQETQYF. The chain has TRBV29-1 and TRBJ2-5; D call uncertain. The CDR3 spans 11 residues. V dropped 2 bases and J dropped 2 bases, with 3 bases sitting between them. CDR1 and CDR2 from the germline V gene are SQVTM and ANQGSEA.

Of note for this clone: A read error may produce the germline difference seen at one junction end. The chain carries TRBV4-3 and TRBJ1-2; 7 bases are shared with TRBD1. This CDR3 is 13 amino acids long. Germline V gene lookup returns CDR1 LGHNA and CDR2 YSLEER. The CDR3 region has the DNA TGCGCCAGCAGCCCCGTCGACAGGGATGGCTACCCCTTC. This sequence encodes CASSPVDRDGYPF.

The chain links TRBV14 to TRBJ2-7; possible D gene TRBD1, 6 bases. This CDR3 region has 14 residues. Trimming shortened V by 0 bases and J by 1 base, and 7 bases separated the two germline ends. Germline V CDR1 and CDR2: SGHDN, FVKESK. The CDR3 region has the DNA TGTGCCAGCAGCCAAGAAACAGGGTCCTACGAGCAGTACTTC. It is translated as CASSQETGSYEQYF.

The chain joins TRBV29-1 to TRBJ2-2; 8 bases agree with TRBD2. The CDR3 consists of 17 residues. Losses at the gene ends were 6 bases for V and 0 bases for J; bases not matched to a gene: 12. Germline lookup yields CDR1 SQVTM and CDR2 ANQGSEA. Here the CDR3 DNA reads TGCAGCGTGGCTTCTCCGTGGACTAGCACGAACACCGGGGAGCTGTTTTTT. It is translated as CSVASPWTSTNTGELFF.

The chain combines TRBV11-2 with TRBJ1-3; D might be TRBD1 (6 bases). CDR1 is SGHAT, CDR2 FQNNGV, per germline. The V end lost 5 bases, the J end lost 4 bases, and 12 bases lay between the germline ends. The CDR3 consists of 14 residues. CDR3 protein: CASSPPGTGNTIYF. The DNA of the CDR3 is TGTGCCAGCAGCCCGCCGGGGACAGGAAACACCATATATTTT.

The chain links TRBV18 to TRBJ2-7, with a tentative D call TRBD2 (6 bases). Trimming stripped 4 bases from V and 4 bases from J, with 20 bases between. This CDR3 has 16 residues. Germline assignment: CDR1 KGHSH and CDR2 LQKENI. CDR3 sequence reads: CASSRAGGLVSYEQYF. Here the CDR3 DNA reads TGTGCCAGCTCACGGGCCGGGGGATTGGTCTCTTACGAGCAGTACTTC. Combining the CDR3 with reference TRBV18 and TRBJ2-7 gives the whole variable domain NAGVMQNPRHLVRRRGQEARLRCSPMKGHSHVYWYRQLPEEGLKFMVYLQKENIIDESGMPKERFSAEFPKEGPSILRIQQVVRGDSAAYFCASSRAGGLVSYEQYFGPGTRLTVT.